This paragraph reports one T cell receptor beta chain. Its antigen has not been determined. No much larger clonotype is one base removed from it; base qualities were not supplied. The sample belongs to a study of blood T cell repertoires in COVID-19 (dated by TCRdb to the early 2020s). Study-level background: Samples covering the acute and convalescent phases of COVID-19 were provided by collaborators in the United States, Italy and Spain. The prospective study material was composed of cDNA or gDNA derived from T cells, B-cell-depleted T cells, or PBMCs. Where HLA class I and class II types were available, the types were taken from metadata supplied by the sample provider, not from assay-based typing. Deeply sampled blood TCRbeta repertoires from subjects exposed to, actively infected with, or recovered from COVID-19 were included in the dataset. Sample metadata almost always included a de-identified subject ID, COVID-19 status, age in years and sex. The samples were drawn from the first 160 participants of the ongoing ImmuneRACE study and from 1,200 or so subjects provided by 6 global collaborators. The repertoires were made available in a free public database intended to serve as a resource for research on the immune response to SARS-CoV-2. Overall results and qualifications from the work: The amount of clinical and demographic metadata varied by source and participant and was provided uncurated.

CDR1 and CDR2 are read off the germline V gene as MNHEY and SVGEGT. The CDR3 contains 12 residues, cysteine and phenylalanine counted. Only the CDR3 region is kept as DNA, spanning 36 bases read in frame from base 1. Deletion took 0 bases off V and 8 bases off J, with a span of 7 bases between the germline ends. TCRbeta CDR3 regions were amplified from genomic DNA using the immunoSEQ Assay, a bias-controlled multiplex PCR. The paper's processing steps were these. The number of nucleated cells in each sample was estimated from the amplification of reference gene primers within the assay. To quantify the absolute abundance of each unique TCRbeta CDR3 rearrangement, sequence reads were collapsed and filtered. Productive Simpson clonality was computed per sample as the square root of Simpson's diversity index over productive rearrangements. The clones in this table, taken by TCRdb from immuneACCESS, are in-frame only. Not every clone is retained; where verified, under half of the shortfall comes from an unresolved V gene, and the cause of the rest is unknown. V and J calls and clone size follow that table, whereas D and trimming were derived from the DNA. Here the sample has around 160,000 clones; roughly 76% occur a single time. Of the sample, roughly 8.8% is held by the ten largest clones.

The collaborating institutions used their own protocols to collect whole blood in K2EDTA tubes. For TCRbeta analysis, collaborators shipped samples in one of three forms: frozen whole blood, isolated PBMCs, or DNA extracted from either of those sample types. The rearranged segments are TRBV6-2 or TRBV6-3 and TRBJ1-2, with the D gene call left open. The material sequenced was peripheral blood. This clonotype originated in a human donor with acute or convalescent COVID-19. The donor label of this sample is uncertain. The CDR3 protein is CASSYSRSGYTF. The nucleotide sequence reads as follows: TGTGCCAGCAGTTACTCGAGGTCCGGCTACACCTTC.